Listed below are T cell receptor beta chains from one sample, sequenced in a study of control samples from healthy donors and cancer patients. Clones were read by immunoSEQ multiplex PCR, and TCRdb kept only the in-frame ones, dropping some. The sample carries about 150,000 clones, 90% to 95% recorded once. Sequencing used blood. These receptors were taken from a woman younger than 45 in good health. The CDR3 runs from the conserved cysteine through the conserved F or W. The D gene is left open where the match is weak. Only some rows state a clone size, as once, few, many or a class for expanded clones.

-	TRBJ2-1	12	TRBV27	-	CASRRTDNEQFF	TGTGCCAGCAGGAGGACCGACAATGAGCAGTTCTTC
-	TRBJ1-5	14	TRBV12-5	-	CASGLVSGNQPQHF	TGTGCTAGTGGTTTGGTAAGCGGTAATCAGCCCCAGCATTTT
-	TRBJ2-2	13	TRBV7-9	-	CASSLLNTGELFF	TGTGCCAGCAGCTTGTTAAACACCGGGGAGCTGTTTTTT
-	TRBJ1-3	16	TRBV15	-	CATSRDPTSSGNTIYF	TGTGCCACCAGCAGAGATCCCACCTCCTCTGGAAACACCATATATTTT
-	TRBJ1-5	15	TRBV15	-	CATSRDSGTNQPQHF	TGTGCCACCAGCAGAGATTCAGGGACTAATCAGCCCCAGCATTTT
-	TRBJ1-3	13	TRBV5-3	-	CAGNIKWGNTIYF	TGTGCCGGGAATATAAAATGGGGAAACACCATATATTTT
-	TRBJ2-7	15	TRBV6-6	-	CASSYSTRIKNEQYF	TGTGCCAGCAGTTACTCGACCCGGATCAAGAACGAGCAGTACTTC
-	TRBJ2-7	15	TRBV19	-	CASSISPGESYEQYF	TGTGCCAGTAGTATTTCCCCAGGCGAAAGCTACGAGCAGTACTTC
-	TRBJ2-3	17	TRBV19	TRBD2	CASSLPGGGSATDTQYF	TGTGCCAGTAGCCTCCCCGGTGGCGGGAGCGCGACAGATACGCAGTATTTT
-	TRBJ1-5	14	TRBV6-7	-	CASSSRISNQPQHF	TGTGCCAGCAGTTCCAGGATTAGCAATCAGCCCCAGCATTTT
-	TRBJ1-2	13	TRBV19	-	CASSIAGNYGYTF	TGTGCCAGTAGTATAGCCGGGAACTATGGCTACACCTTC
-	TRBJ2-1	15	TRBV5-1	TRBD2	CASAPGGGLWNEQFF	TGCGCCAGCGCCCCCGGGGGGGGGCTATGGAATGAGCAGTTCTTC
few	TRBJ2-7	16	TRBV20-1	-	CSASVLGGAPSYEQYF	TGCAGTGCTAGTGTCTTAGGGGGGGCGCCTTCCTACGAGCAGTACTTC
once	TRBJ1-5	13	TRBV6-1	-	CASSEFRNQPQHF	TGTGCCAGCAGTGAATTCAGGAATCAGCCCCAGCATTTT
-	TRBJ2-3	17	TRBV5-1	TRBD2	CASSFGGTSGRSDTQYF	TGCGCCAGCAGCTTTGGGGGGACTAGCGGGAGGTCAGATACGCAGTATTTT
-	TRBJ1-4	14	TRBV7-2	-	CASSPSGRGEKLFF	TGTGCCAGCAGTCCTAGCGGGCGCGGTGAAAAACTGTTTTTT
-	TRBJ1-4	13	TRBV6-5	-	CASKEGLNEKLFF	TGTGCCAGCAAGGAGGGACTTAATGAAAAACTGTTTTTT
once	TRBJ2-7	15	TRBV5-1	-	CASSSRPGSSYEQYF	TGCGCCAGCAGCTCGAGGCCAGGGAGCTCCTACGAGCAGTACTTC
once	TRBJ2-1	14	TRBV30	TRBD2	CAWTEAGTSDEQFF	TGTGCCTGGACAGAAGCGGGAACTTCGGATGAGCAGTTCTTC
-	TRBJ1-4	14	TRBV7-2	-	CASSLTREAEKLFF	TGTGCCAGCAGCTTAACGAGGGAGGCTGAAAAACTGTTTTTT
-	TRBJ2-3	18	TRBV6-4	TRBD2	CASSVITPSGGPGDTQYF	TGTGCCAGCAGTGTCATCACGCCTAGCGGGGGACCAGGAGATACGCAGTATTTT
-	TRBJ2-7	14	TRBV3-1/TRBV3-2	TRBD2	CASSQWSGRYEQYF	TGTGCCAGCAGCCAGTGGAGCGGGAGGTACGAGCAGTACTTC
-	TRBJ2-5	18	TRBV4-1	TRBD2	CASSPRGTSGSGLETQYF	TGCGCCAGCAGCCCAAGGGGGACTAGCGGGAGTGGGTTAGAGACCCAGTACTTC
-	TRBJ1-6	16	TRBV10-3	TRBD1	CAISGSRDRAQSPLHF	TGTGCCATCAGTGGCTCCCGGGACAGGGCGCAGTCACCCCTCCACTTT
-	TRBJ2-5	15	TRBV6-2/TRBV6-3	-	CASSYGTQQSETQYF	TGTGCCAGCAGTTACGGGACTCAGCAGTCAGAGACCCAGTACTTC
-	TRBJ1-2	13	TRBV7-8	-	CASSLEGPVGYTF	TGTGCCAGCAGCTTAGAAGGTCCCGTGGGCTACACCTTC
-	TRBJ2-2	14	TRBV12-5	-	CASGLKINTGELFF	TGTGCTAGTGGTTTGAAAATAAACACCGGGGAGCTGTTTTTT
-	TRBJ2-7	14	TRBV11-2	-	CASSLAGSAYEQYF	TGTGCCAGCAGCTTAGCAGGGTCCGCCTACGAGCAGTACTTC